In its sample, the clone carrying this T cell receptor beta chain was seen many times. Trimming stripped 5 bases from V and 2 bases from J, with 13 bases between. The CDR3 runs to 15 residues. The TCR beta CDR3 regions underwent amplification using RNA transcripts as the source. In the first-round RT-PCR of the TCR CDR3, the HTBI primer set was used. Each CDR3 protein is one row after TCRdb ran MiXCR on the multiplex PCR reads. The sample has hundreds of thousands of distinct CDR3 sequences, roughly 15% seen once. Pregnant or lactating patients were excluded, as were those with uncontrolled infection or other autoimmune disease. The entry originates in a study of T cells in Graves' hyperthyroidism and ophthalmopathy. About the study: Any treatment followed the collection of peripheral blood at initial diagnosis.

The sequencing input was blood. The sequence derives from a woman in her fifties or sixties with Graves' ophthalmopathy. This chain links TRBV12-3 or TRBV12-4 with TRBJ2-1; a possible D gene is TRBD1 (5 bases). Here the CDR3 DNA reads TGTGCCAGCAGTCCCAACTCGGACACCTACAATGAGCAGTTCTTC. It codes for CASSPNSDTYNEQFF.